These T cell receptor beta chains were read from a single sample in a study of T cell changes during pregnancy in multiple sclerosis. Profiled with immunoSEQ multiplex PCR; TCRdb holds only in-frame clones, not every one. This sample has about 79,000 clones, with around 90% found just once. The sequencing here drew on CD4+ T cells from peripheral blood mononuclear cells, taken in the second trimester of pregnancy. Source of these receptors: a female donor with multiple sclerosis, enrolled in a pregnancy study. Both conserved end residues are part of each CDR3. The D gene is left open where the match is weak. The size field is filled for only some rows; it gives once, few, many or a size class.

>once|TRBJ2-1|TRBV7-9|.
TGCTGGGGCGGGAAGGACAATGAGCAGTTCTTC
CWGGKDNEQFF
>.|TRBJ2-2|TRBV5-1|.
TGCGCCAGCAGCCCCACAGGGGAGGCCGGGGAGCTGTTTTTT
CASSPTGEAGELFF
>few|TRBJ2-2|TRBV14|.
TGTGCCAGCAGCGAGGGCGGGATAATAAACACCGGGGAGCTGTTTTTT
CASSEGGIINTGELFF
>.|TRBJ1-6|TRBV19|TRBD1
TGTGCCAGTAGGAGGAAGGGACAGGGGGCTCTTGGTGGTTCACCCCTCCACTTT
CASRRKGQGALGGSPLHF
>.|TRBJ2-3|TRBV5-1|TRBD2
TGCGCCAGCAGCTTGGTTCCCAGCGGGGGACAAGATACGCAGTATTTT
CASSLVPSGGQDTQYF
>.|TRBJ2-2|TRBV9|TRBD1
TGTGCCAGCAGCCCTCGGACAGGGGTCGCCGGGGAGCTGTTTTTT
CASSPRTGVAGELFF
>.|TRBJ2-2|TRBV18|.
TGTGCCAGCTCACCACCGCGGGGCGGGGAGCTGTTTTTT
CASSPPRGGELFF
>few|TRBJ2-7|TRBV15|.
TGTGCCACCAGCAGAGCGGGAGCGGTTTACGAGCAGTACTTC
CATSRAGAVYEQYF
>.|TRBJ2-3|TRBV27|.
TGTGCCAGCAGTTTCTTCGCGGGGAGCACAGATACGCAGTATTTT
CASSFFAGSTDTQYF
>.|TRBJ2-3|TRBV2|.
TGTGCCAGCAGTGAACCTGTGGGGGGTTTAGGAACAGGCCACAGCACAGATACGCAGTATTTT
CASSEPVGGLGTGHSTDTQYF
>once|TRBJ1-5|TRBV28|.
TGTGCCAGCAGTTTATTAGAACAGCCCCAGCATTTT
CASSLLEQPQHF
>.|TRBJ1-6|TRBV4-1|TRBD1
TGCGCCAGCAGCCAAGCAGCAACAGGGGGCATTTATAATTCACCCCTCCACTTT
CASSQAATGGIYNSPLHF
>.|TRBJ1-4|TRBV28|.
TGTGCCAGCAGTTTCGCTACAGGGTATGAAAAACTGTTTTTT
CASSFATGYEKLFF
>.|TRBJ1-5|TRBV2|TRBD1
TGTGCCAGCAGCGACACAGGGGTTCTACAGCCCCAGCATTTT
CASSDTGVLQPQHF
>.|TRBJ2-1|TRBV5-4|TRBD2
TGTGCCAGCAGCCCGCAGCGGGGTTACAATGAGCAGTTCTTC
CASSPQRGYNEQFF
>.|TRBJ1-1|TRBV25-1|.
TGTGCCAGCAGTGAATTAACAGGGTCCCCGGCGGACACTGAAGCTTTCTTT
CASSELTGSPADTEAFF
>once|TRBJ1-3|TRBV19|TRBD1
TGTGCCAGTAGTTTTCTCGGACAGGGAAGTTTTGGAAACACCATATATTTT
CASSFLGQGSFGNTIYF
>.|TRBJ2-7|TRBV6-1|TRBD1
TGTGCCAGCCATCGGACAGGGGGCAAGTACGAGCAGTACTTC
CASHRTGGKYEQYF
>.|TRBJ1-5|TRBV5-6|TRBD1
TGTGCCAGCAGCCTCCGACAGGGGACCGGTCAGCCCCAGCATTTT
CASSLRQGTGQPQHF
>.|TRBJ2-1|TRBV5-4|TRBD2
TGTGCCAGCAGCCCGGTGAGACTAGCGGGAGGCAATGAGCAGTTCTTC
CASSPVRLAGGNEQFF
>.|TRBJ1-3|TRBV19|TRBD1
TGTGCCAGTAGTATGGGGACAGGGGCCTCTGGAAACACCATATATTTT
CASSMGTGASGNTIYF
>.|TRBJ2-7|TRBV29-1|TRBD1
TGCAGCGTTGAATTGTTACAGGGGATCTCCTACGAGCAGTACTTC
CSVELLQGISYEQYF
>.|TRBJ2-7|TRBV30|TRBD1
TGTGCCTGGAGTCCGTTGGACAGGGTCCACGAGCAGTACTTC
CAWSPLDRVHEQYF
>once|TRBJ1-3|TRBV19|TRBD1
TGTGCCAGTAGCCGAGACAGGGCGCGGGTGCGAAACACCATATATTTT
CASSRDRARVRNTIYF
>once|TRBJ1-4|TRBV18|TRBD1
TGTGCCAGCTCACCACCTGGGACAGGCCCAGGTTTATACTACGGAAAACTGTTTTTT
CASSPPGTGPGLYYGKLFF
>.|TRBJ2-4|TRBV7-2|TRBD2
TGTGCCAGCAGCTTAGTCCTAGCGGGAGCGCACATTCAGTACTTC
CASSLVLAGAHIQYF
>.|TRBJ1-3|TRBV2|.
TGTGCCAGCCGCGAGGGCGAAGCTGGAAACACCATATATTTT
CASREGEAGNTIYF
>.|TRBJ2-4|TRBV6-6|.
TGTGCCAGCAGTTACTCGACAGATGCCAAAAACATTCAGTACTTC
CASSYSTDAKNIQYF
>.|TRBJ2-1|TRBV6-5|TRBD2
TGTGCCAGCACGGCTAGCGGGAGCCTTGAGCAGTTCTTC
CASTASGSLEQFF
>.|TRBJ1-1|TRBV7-9|TRBD1
TGTGCCAGCAGCTTTGGGGACAGGGGTCGGTACACTGAAGCTTTCTTT
CASSFGDRGRYTEAFF
>.|TRBJ2-3|TRBV19|.
TGTGCCAGTAGTATCCAGGGTGCCACAGATACGCAGTATTTT
CASSIQGATDTQYF
>.|TRBJ1-6|TRBV4-1|TRBD1
TGCGCCAGCAGCCAACCGGGACAGCGGGATTCACCCCTCCACTTT
CASSQPGQRDSPLHF
>.|TRBJ1-1|TRBV6-5|.
TGTGCAGCGTCCCCGGAGTGGAACACTGAAGCTTTCTTT
CAASPEWNTEAFF
>once|TRBJ2-2|TRBV28|TRBD2
TGTGCCAGCAGTTTGGGACTAGCGGGCCCCCGGTACACCGGGGAGCTGTTTTTT
CASSLGLAGPRYTGELFF
>.|TRBJ2-3|TRBV11-2|TRBD2
TGTGCCAGCAGCCCCCGGGTTCTAGCGGGAGAGAGGCATACAGATACGCAGTATTTT
CASSPRVLAGERHTDTQYF
>.|TRBJ1-1|TRBV6-6|TRBD1
TGTGCCAGCAGTATGGGGACAGTAGTACAGTATGAAGCTTTCTTT
CASSMGTVVQYEAFF
>.|TRBJ2-5|TRBV12-5|.
TGTGCTAGTGGTCCGATCGCGGAGACCCAGTACTTC
CASGPIAETQYF
>.|TRBJ2-2|TRBV5-8|.
TGTGCCAGCAGCTTGGGCGTTCTCACCGGGGAGCTGTTTTTT
CASSLGVLTGELFF
>.|TRBJ2-7|TRBV30|.
TGTGCCTGGAGTAAGGAGGCTATGGGTCACGAGCAGTACTTC
CAWSKEAMGHEQYF
>.|TRBJ2-1|TRBV4-1|TRBD2
TGCGCCAGCAGCTCGGGACTAGCGGATGACAATGAGCAGTTCTTC
CASSSGLADDNEQFF
>.|TRBJ1-4|TRBV28|TRBD1
TGTGCCAGCAGTGGGGAGGACAGGGTGGGTGAAAAACTGTTTTTT
CASSGEDRVGEKLFF
>.|TRBJ1-3|TRBV5-4|TRBD1
TGTGCCAGCAACACCCAGGGGGTTGGAAACACCATATATTTT
CASNTQGVGNTIYF
>.|TRBJ2-5|TRBV29-1|.
TGCAGCGTTGAAGTGGAGAACCAAGAGACCCAGTACTTC
CSVEVENQETQYF
>.|TRBJ2-3|TRBV6-1|TRBD1
TGTGCCAGCAGTTCTGACAGGGGCGATACGCAGTATTTT
CASSSDRGDTQYF
>few|TRBJ1-2|TRBV9|.
TGTGCCAGCAGCCCCAGGGGTGGAACAATCTACACCTTC
CASSPRGGTIYTF
>.|TRBJ2-1|TRBV10-3|.
TGTGCCATCAAACCGAGCTCCTACAATGAGCAGTTCTTC
CAIKPSSYNEQFF
>.|TRBJ1-5|TRBV11-3|.
TGTGCCAGCAGCTTTATTCCGGGGGAGAAACAGCCCCAGCATTTT
CASSFIPGEKQPQHF
>once|TRBJ2-1|TRBV5-5|TRBD2
TGTGCCAGCAGCTTCTGGGAGACTAGCGGAGACAATGAGCAGTTCTTC
CASSFWETSGDNEQFF
>.|TRBJ1-1|TRBV19|.
TGTGCCACCACAACTGAGGGATGGACGGGCACTGAAGCTTTCTTT
CATTTEGWTGTEAFF
>.|TRBJ2-6|TRBV5-1|.
TGCGCCAGCAGCTTGGGGAATAGCGCTGGGGCCAACGTCCTGACTTTC
CASSLGNSAGANVLTF
>.|TRBJ2-7|TRBV10-1|.
TGCGCCAGCAGTCCCATAACAGGGGGGGACGAGCAGTACTTC
CASSPITGGDEQYF
>.|TRBJ1-1|TRBV2|TRBD1
TGTGTCTGGGACAGGGATCTCACTGAAGCTTTCTTT
CVWDRDLTEAFF
>once|TRBJ1-1|TRBV7-8|TRBD1
TGTGCCAGCAGCTCCGACAGGGGGCCCGTTAACACTGAAGCTTTCTTT
CASSSDRGPVNTEAFF
>.|TRBJ2-2|TRBV6-6|.
TGTGCCAGCAGTTACGGGGGGGCGCGTACCGGGGAGCTGTTTTTT
CASSYGGARTGELFF
>.|TRBJ2-5|TRBV1|.
TGCACCAGCAGCCACAGGGCTAGAAAAGAGACCCAGTACTTC
CTSSHRARKETQYF
>.|TRBJ1-1|TRBV10-3|TRBD1
TGTGCCACCCGGACAGGCACTAACACTGAAGCTTTCTTT
CATRTGTNTEAFF
>.|TRBJ1-2|TRBV28|TRBD1
TGTGCCAGCAGTTTATTCAGGGGGTCTGGCTACACCTTC
CASSLFRGSGYTF
>.|TRBJ2-7|TRBV5-1|.
TGCGCCAGCAGCTTGGTCAGCGGGTCTTCCTACGAGCAGTACTTC
CASSLVSGSSYEQYF
>.|TRBJ2-7|TRBV19|.
TGTGCCAGTAGTATAGGACCCCCTACCCGGGTCACGGGGGAGCAGTACTTC
CASSIGPPTRVTGEQYF
>.|TRBJ1-2|TRBV6-6|TRBD1
TGTGCCAGCAGTTACCCCGTGCCGGACAGGGATGGCTACACCTTC
CASSYPVPDRDGYTF